What follows is one T cell receptor beta chain and its context. What it binds is unknown. Sequencing used immunoSEQ multiplex PCR; TCRdb keeps in-frame clones, though not all of them. The sample has about 80,000 clones; around 83% are singletons. Germline CDR1 SEHNR, CDR2 FQNEAQ (reference sequence). The CDR3 totals 13 residues. Trimming at V came to 3 bases and at J to 3 bases, leaving 1 base not matched to a gene. The sample belongs to a study of OX40 agonist ivuxolimab in advanced cancers. Study-wide points: In CD8+ T cells, expanded clones were on average more numerous than in CD4+.

This TCR derives from an adult with an advanced solid tumor such as melanoma, head and neck, liver or kidney cancer. Sequenced material: CD4+ or CD8+ T cells sorted from blood, taken in a trial of the OX40 agonist ivuxolimab. This chain joins TRBV7-9 and TRBJ1-2, with 7 bases identical to TRBD1. The CDR3 bases are TGTGCCAGCAGCTTCGGGACAGACTATGGCTACACCTTC. It specifies CASSFGTDYGYTF.